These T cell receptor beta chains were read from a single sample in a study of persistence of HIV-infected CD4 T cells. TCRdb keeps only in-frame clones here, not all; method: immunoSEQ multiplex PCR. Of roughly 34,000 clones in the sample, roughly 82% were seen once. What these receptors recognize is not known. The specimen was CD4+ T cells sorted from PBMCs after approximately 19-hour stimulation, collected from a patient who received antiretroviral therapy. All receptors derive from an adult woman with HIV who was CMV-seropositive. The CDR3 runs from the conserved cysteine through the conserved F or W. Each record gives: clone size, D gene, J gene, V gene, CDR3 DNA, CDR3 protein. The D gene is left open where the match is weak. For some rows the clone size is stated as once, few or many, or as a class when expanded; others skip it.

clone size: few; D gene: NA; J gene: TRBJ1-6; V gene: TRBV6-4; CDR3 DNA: TGTGCCAGCGGAGACGTCTACGGTTCACCCCTCCACTTT; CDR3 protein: CASGDVYGSPLHF
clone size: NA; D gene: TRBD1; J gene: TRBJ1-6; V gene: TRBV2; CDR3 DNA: TGTGCCAGCAGTGGGGTCAGGGGGGATTCACCCCTCCACTTT; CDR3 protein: CASSGVRGDSPLHF
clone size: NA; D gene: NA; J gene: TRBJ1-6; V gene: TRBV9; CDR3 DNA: TGTGCCAGCGGAGACTCCTATAATTCACCCCTCCACTTT; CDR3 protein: CASGDSYNSPLHF
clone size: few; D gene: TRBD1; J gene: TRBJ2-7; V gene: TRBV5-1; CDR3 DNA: TGCGCCAGCAGCACACAGGGGAATTGGGCCTACGAGCAGTACTTC; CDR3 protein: CASSTQGNWAYEQYF
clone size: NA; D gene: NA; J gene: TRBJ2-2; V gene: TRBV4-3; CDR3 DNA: TGCGCCAGCAGCCAAGGAACGGGGGCGGGGGAGCTGTTTTTT; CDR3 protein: CASSQGTGAGELFF
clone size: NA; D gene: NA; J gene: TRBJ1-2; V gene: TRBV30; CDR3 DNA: TGTGCCTGGACAGTGTTAGCTAACTATGGCTACACCTTC; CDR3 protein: CAWTVLANYGYTF
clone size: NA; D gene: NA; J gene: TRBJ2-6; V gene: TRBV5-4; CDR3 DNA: TGTGCCAGCAGCCAACAGGGCTCTGGGGCCAACGTCCTGACTTTC; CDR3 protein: CASSQQGSGANVLTF
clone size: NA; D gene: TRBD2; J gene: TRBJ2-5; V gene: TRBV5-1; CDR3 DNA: TGCGCCAGCAGCTTGGATCAGGGTAGCGGGAGCGGGGAGACCCAGTACTTC; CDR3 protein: CASSLDQGSGSGETQYF
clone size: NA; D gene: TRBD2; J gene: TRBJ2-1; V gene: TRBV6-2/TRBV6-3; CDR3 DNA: TGTGCCAGCAGTTACTCGTCGGGGGGGTTATACAATGAGCAGTTCTTC; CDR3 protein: CASSYSSGGLYNEQFF
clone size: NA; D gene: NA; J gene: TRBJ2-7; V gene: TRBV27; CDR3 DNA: TGTGCCAGCAGTAGGCAGGCGTCCTACGAGCAGTACTTC; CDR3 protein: CASSRQASYEQYF
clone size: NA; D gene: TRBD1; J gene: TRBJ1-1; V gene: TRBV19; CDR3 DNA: TGTGCCAGTAGCAGACAGGGTTTGGGGACTGAAGCTTTCTTT; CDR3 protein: CASSRQGLGTEAFF
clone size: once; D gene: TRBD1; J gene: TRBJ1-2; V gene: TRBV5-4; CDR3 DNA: TGTGCCAGCAGCCCCGGAGGGACAGGGGCTAACTATGGCTACACCTTC; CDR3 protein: CASSPGGTGANYGYTF
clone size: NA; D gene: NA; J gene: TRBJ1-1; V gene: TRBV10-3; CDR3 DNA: TGTGCCATCAGTGTAGGACAAACAGGCCGGGAAGCCTCGAAGGCTTTCTTT; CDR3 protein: CAISVGQTGREASKAFF
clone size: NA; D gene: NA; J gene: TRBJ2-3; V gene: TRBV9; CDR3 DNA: TGTGCCAGCAGCAGCCGACAGGAGACAGATACGCAGTATTTT; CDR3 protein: CASSSRQETDTQYF
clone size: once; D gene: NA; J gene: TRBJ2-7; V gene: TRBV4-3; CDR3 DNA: TGCGCCAGCAGCCAAGGCTGGTCAGGGGCGACCTACGAGCAGTACTTC; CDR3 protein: CASSQGWSGATYEQYF
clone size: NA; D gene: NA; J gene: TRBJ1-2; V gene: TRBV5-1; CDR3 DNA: TGCGCCAGCAGCCCGGATGGGAGCGATGGCTACACCTTC; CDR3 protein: CASSPDGSDGYTF
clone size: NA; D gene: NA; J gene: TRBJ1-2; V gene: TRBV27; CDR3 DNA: TGTGCCAGCAGTTTATCGGGCAGAAAAATTCCTGGCTACACCTTC; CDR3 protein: CASSLSGRKIPGYTF
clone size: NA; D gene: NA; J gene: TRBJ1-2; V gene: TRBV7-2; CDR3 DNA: TGTGCCAGCGCCTTACAGAATGAGTATGGCTACACCTTC; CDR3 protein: CASALQNEYGYTF
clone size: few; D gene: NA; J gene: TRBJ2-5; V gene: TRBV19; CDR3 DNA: TGTGCCAGTAGTATGAACCTTAAAGAGACCCAGTACTTC; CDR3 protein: CASSMNLKETQYF
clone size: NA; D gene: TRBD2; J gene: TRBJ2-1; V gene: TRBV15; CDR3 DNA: TGTGCCACCAGCGCGGGACTAGCGGGGGATTACAATGAGCAGTTCTTC; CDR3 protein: CATSAGLAGDYNEQFF
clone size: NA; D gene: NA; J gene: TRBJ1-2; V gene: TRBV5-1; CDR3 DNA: TGCGCCAGCAGCTTGGGGACAGCCAAGGGCTATGGCTACACCTTC; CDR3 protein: CASSLGTAKGYGYTF
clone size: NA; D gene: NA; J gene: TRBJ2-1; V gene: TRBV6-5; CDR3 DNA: TGTGCCAGCAGTTACTCCCTTAGCATGGGGGGCAATGAGCAGTTCTTC; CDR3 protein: CASSYSLSMGGNEQFF
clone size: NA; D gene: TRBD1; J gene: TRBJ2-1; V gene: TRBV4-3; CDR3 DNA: TGCGCCAGCAGCCTTTCGCCGGGACAGGGTACGAATGAGCAGTTCTTC; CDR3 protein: CASSLSPGQGTNEQFF
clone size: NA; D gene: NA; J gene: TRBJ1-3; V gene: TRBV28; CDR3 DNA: TGTGCCAGCAGTTTATCGGCAGGGGCTGGAAACACCATATATTTT; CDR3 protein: CASSLSAGAGNTIYF
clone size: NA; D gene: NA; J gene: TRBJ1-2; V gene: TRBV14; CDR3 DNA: TGTGCCAGCAGCCCTATGGGAATCTATGGCTACACCTTC; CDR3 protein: CASSPMGIYGYTF
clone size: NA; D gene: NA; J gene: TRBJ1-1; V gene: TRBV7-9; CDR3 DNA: TGTGCCAGCAACCCCCCGGGAAATGCTAACACTGAAGCTTTCTTT; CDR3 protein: CASNPPGNANTEAFF
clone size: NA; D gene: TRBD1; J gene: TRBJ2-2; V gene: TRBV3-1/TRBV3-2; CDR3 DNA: TGTGCCAGCAGCGAAACCAGGGGGTTCGCGAACACCGGGGAGCTGTTTTTT; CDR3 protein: CASSETRGFANTGELFF
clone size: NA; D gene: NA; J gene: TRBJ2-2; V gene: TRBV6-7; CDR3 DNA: TGTGCCAGCAGTTACCCTAAAGGTAGGGTAAACACCGGGGAGCTGTTTTTT; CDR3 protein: CASSYPKGRVNTGELFF
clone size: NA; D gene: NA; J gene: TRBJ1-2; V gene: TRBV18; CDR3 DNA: TGTGCCAGCTCCCTAACCGATGTCCTTTATGGCTACACCTTC; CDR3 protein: CASSLTDVLYGYTF
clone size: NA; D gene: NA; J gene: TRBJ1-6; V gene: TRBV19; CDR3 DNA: TGTGCCAGTAGGAACTCGGACAGAAATAATTCACCCCTCCACTTT; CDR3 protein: CASRNSDRNNSPLHF
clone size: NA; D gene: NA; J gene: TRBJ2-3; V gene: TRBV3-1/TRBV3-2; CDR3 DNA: TGTGCCAGCAGCCTACAGGGAGCAGATACGCAGTATTTT; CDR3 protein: CASSLQGADTQYF
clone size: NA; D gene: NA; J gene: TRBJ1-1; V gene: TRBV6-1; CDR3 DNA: TGTGCCAGCAGTGAGCGGGGGAGGAACACTGAAGCTTTCTTT; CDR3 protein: CASSERGRNTEAFF
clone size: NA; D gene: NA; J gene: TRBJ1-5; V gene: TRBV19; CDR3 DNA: TGTGCCAGTAGTTTGCCTACGGGGGCCACCTTCCAGCCCCAGCATTTT; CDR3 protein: CASSLPTGATFQPQHF
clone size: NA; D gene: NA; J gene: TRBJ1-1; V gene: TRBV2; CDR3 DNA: TGTGCCACCCAAACCGCGGAAAACACTGAAGCTTTCTTT; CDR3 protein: CATQTAENTEAFF
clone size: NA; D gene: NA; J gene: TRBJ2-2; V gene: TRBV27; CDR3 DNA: TGTGCCAGCAGTTTAGACAGGCACACCGGGGAGCTGTTTTTT; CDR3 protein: CASSLDRHTGELFF
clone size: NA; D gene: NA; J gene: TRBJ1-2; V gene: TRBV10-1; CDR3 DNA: TGCGCCAGCAGTCCAACGGGGAACTATGGCTACACCTTC; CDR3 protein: CASSPTGNYGYTF
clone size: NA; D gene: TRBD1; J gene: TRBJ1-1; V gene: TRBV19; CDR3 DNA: TGTGCCAGCGCAGGGGGCACTGAAGCTTTCTTT; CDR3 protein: CASAGGTEAFF
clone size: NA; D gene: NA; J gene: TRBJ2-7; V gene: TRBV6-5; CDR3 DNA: TGTGCCAGCAGGCGTGCTAAGAATGAGCAGTACTTC; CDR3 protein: CASRRAKNEQYF
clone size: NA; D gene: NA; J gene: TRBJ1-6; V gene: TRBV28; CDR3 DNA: TGTGCCAGCAGTTTTCGGCAGGGTTATTCACCCCTCCACTTT; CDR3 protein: CASSFRQGYSPLHF
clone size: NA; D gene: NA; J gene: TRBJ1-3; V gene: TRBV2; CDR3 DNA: TGTGCCAGCAGTGAAGCTCGTGTAACTGGAAACACCATATATTTT; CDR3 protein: CASSEARVTGNTIYF
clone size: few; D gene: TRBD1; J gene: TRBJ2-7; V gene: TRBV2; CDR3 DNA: TGTGCCAGCATAGGGGGGACAGGGCCCTACGAGCAGTACTTC; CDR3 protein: CASIGGTGPYEQYF
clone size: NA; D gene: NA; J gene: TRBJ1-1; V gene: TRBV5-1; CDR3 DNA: TGCGCCAGCAGCTTGGAGTACAGGAAGGACACTGAAGCTTTCTTT; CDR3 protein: CASSLEYRKDTEAFF
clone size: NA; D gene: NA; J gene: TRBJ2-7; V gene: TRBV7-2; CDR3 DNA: TGTGCCAGCAGCTTAGCGTTCGGGGGGCCCTCCTACGAGCAGTACTTC; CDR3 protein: CASSLAFGGPSYEQYF
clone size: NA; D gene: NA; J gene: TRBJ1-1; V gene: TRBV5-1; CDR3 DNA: TGCGCCAGCAGCGTAGAGAGCCTGAACACTGAAGCTTTCTTT; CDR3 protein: CASSVESLNTEAFF
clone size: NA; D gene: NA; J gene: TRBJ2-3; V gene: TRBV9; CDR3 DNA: TGTGCCAGCAGCTCCGGGGGCAGCCTAGGCACAGATACGCAGTATTTT; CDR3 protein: CASSSGGSLGTDTQYF
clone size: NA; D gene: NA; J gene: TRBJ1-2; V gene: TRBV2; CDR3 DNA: TGTGCCAGCGGGGCGTCTTTAGTTAACTATGGCTACACCTTC; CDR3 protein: CASGASLVNYGYTF
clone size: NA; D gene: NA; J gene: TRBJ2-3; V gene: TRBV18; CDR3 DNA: TGTGCCAGCTCACCACCGGGGGGATTCACAGATACGCAGTATTTT; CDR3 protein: CASSPPGGFTDTQYF
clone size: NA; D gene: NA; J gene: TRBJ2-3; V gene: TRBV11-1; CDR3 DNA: TGTGCCAGCAGCCGACCACCCCCGGATACGCAGTATTTT; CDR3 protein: CASSRPPPDTQYF
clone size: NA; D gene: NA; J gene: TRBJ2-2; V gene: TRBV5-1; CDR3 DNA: TGCGCCAGCAGCCCTTCGGGAAGGGGGGTAGCCGGGGAGCTGTTTTTT; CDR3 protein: CASSPSGRGVAGELFF
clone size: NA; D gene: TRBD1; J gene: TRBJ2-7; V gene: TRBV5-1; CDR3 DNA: TGCGCCAGCAGCTTGGGTGGGACAGGGAGGTCCTACGAGCAGTACTTC; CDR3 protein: CASSLGGTGRSYEQYF
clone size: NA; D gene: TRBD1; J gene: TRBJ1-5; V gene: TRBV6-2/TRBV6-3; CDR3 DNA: TGTGCCAGCAGTTACCCCACCACGACAGGGACATCGTATAGCAATCAGCCCCAGCATTTT; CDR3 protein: CASSYPTTTGTSYSNQPQHF